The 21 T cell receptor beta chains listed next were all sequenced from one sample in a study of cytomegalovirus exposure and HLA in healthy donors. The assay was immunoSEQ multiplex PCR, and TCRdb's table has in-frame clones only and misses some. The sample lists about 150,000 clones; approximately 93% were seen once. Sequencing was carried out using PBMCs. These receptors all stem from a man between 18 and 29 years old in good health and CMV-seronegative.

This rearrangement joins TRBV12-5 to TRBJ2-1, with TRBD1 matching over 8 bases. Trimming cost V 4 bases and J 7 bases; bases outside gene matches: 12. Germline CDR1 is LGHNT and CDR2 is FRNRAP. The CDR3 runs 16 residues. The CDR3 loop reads CASGSQTGAMGNEQFF. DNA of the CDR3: TGTGCTAGTGGTTCACAGACAGGGGCAATGGGGAATGAGCAGTTCTTC.

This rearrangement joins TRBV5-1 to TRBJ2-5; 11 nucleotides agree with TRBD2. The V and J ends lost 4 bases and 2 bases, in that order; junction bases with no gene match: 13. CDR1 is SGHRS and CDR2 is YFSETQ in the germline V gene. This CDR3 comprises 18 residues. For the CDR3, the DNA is TGCGCCAGCAGCACCATCCAAACTAGCGGGGGCTCACAAGAGACCCAGTACTTC. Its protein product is CASSTIQTSGGSQETQYF.

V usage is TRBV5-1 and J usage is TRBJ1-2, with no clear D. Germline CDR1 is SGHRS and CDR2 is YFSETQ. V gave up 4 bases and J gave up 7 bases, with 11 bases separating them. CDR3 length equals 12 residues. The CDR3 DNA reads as TGCGCCAGCAGCCCGGACGGAGGTGGCTACACCTTC. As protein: CASSPDGGGYTF.

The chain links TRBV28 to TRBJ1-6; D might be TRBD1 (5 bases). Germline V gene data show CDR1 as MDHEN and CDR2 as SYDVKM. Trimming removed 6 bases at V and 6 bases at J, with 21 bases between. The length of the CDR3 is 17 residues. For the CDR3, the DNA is TGTGCCAGCAGCTCTGCAGGGCTCGTTTTTTCTAATTCACCCCTCCACTTT. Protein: CASSSAGLVFSNSPLHF.

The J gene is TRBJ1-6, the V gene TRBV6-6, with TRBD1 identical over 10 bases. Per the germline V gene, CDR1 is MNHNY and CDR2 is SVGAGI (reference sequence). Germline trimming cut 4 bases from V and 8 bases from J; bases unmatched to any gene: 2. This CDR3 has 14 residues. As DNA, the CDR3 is TGTGCCAGCAGTTCGACAGGGGGCCATTCACCCCTCCACTTT. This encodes CASSSTGGHSPLHF.

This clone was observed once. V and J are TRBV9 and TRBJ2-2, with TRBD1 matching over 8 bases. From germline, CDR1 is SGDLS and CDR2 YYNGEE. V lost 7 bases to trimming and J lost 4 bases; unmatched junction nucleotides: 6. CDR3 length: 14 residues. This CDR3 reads CASGAGGLTGELFF. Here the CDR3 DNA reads TGTGCCAGCGGGGCAGGGGGCCTCACCGGGGAGCTGTTTTTT.

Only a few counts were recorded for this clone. The CDR3 region is CASSPDRAQHGYTF. CDR3 nucleotide sequence: TGCGCCAGCAGCCCGGACAGGGCGCAGCATGGCTACACCTTC. The genes are TRBV5-1 and TRBJ1-2; 8 nucleotides align to TRBD1. Germline V lookup: CDR1 SGHRS, CDR2 YFSETQ. After removal of 4 bases from V and 6 bases from J, the junction contained 8 bases not matched to a gene. The CDR3 spans 14 residues. The full variable domain, rest sourced from reference TRBV5-1 and TRBJ1-2, is KAGVTQTPRYLIKTRGQQVTLSCSPISGHRSVSWYQQTPGQGLQFLFEYFSETQRNKGNFPGRFSGRQFSNSRSEMNVSTLELGDSALYLCASSPDRAQHGYTFGSGTRLTVV.

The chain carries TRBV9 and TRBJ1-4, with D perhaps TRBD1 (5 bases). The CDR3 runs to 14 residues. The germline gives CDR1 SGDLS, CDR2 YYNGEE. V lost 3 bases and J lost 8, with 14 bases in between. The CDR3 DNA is TGTGCCAGCAGCGCACAGGTGGAGGGAGAAAAACTGTTTTTT. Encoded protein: CASSAQVEGEKLFF.

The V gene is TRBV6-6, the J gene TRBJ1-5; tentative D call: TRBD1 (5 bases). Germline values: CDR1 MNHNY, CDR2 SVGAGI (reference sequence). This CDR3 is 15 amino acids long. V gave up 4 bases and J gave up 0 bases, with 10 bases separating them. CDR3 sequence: CASSFQGNSNQPQHF. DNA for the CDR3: TGTGCCAGCAGTTTTCAGGGAAATAGCAATCAGCCCCAGCATTTT.

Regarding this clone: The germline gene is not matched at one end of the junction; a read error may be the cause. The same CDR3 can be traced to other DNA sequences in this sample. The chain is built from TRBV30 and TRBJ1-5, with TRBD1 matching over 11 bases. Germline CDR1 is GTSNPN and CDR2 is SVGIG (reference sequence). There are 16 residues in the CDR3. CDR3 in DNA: TGCGCCTGGAGTACCGGACAGGGGGCTAGCAATCAGCCCCAGCATTTT. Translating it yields CAWSTGQGASNQPQHF.

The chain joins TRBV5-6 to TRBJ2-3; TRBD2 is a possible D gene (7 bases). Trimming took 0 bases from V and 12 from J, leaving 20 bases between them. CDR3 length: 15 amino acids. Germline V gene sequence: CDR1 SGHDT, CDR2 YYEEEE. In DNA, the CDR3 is TGTGCCAGCAGCTTGGCTCGTGGGGGGGCCGTGGTTCAGTATTTT. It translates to CASSLARGGAVVQYF.

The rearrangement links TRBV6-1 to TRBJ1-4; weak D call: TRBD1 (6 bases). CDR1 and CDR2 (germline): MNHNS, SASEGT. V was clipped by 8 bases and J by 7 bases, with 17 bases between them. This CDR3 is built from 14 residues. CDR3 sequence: CASHRALGVEKLFF. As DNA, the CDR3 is TGTGCCAGCCACAGGGCCCTTGGGGTTGAAAAACTGTTTTTT.

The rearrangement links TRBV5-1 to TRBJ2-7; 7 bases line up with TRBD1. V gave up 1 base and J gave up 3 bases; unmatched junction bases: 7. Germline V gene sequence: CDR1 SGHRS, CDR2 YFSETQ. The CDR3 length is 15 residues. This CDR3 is CASSLWLGTVYEQYF. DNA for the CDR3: TGCGCCAGCAGCTTGTGGCTAGGGACAGTCTACGAGCAGTACTTC.

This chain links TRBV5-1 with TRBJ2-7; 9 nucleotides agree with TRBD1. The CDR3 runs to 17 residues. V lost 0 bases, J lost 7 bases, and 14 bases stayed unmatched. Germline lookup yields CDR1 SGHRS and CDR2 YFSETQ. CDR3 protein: CASSLGDPGQGRGEQYF. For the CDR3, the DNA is TGCGCCAGCAGCTTGGGAGATCCGGGACAGGGCCGCGGGGAGCAGTACTTC.

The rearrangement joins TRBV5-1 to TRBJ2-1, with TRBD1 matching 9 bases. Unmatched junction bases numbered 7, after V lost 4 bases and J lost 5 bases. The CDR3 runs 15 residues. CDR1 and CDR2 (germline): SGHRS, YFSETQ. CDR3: CASSVGTGFHNEQFF. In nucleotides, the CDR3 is TGCGCCAGCAGCGTCGGGACAGGGTTTCACAATGAGCAGTTCTTC. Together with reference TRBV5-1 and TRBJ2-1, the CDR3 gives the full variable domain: KAGVTQTPRYLIKTRGQQVTLSCSPISGHRSVSWYQQTPGQGLQFLFEYFSETQRNKGNFPGRFSGRQFSNSRSEMNVSTLELGDSALYLCASSVGTGFHNEQFFGPGTRLTVL.

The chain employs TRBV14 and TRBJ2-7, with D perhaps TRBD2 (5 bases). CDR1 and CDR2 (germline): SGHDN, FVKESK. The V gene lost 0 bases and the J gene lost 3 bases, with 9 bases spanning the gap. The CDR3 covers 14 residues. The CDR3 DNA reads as TGTGCCAGCAGCCAAGAGAGGGCAGGCTACGAGCAGTACTTC. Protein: CASSQERAGYEQYF.

CDR3 DNA: TGTGCCAGCAGCTTAGGAGACAGGGCGGGAAATGAAAAACTGTTTTTT. It codes for CASSLGDRAGNEKLFF. This chain uses TRBV7-2 with TRBJ1-4; 7 nucleotides match TRBD1. Per germline, CDR1 SGHTA and CDR2 FQGNSA. V lost 1 base to trimming and J lost 5 bases; unmatched junction nucleotides: 7. The CDR3 runs 16 residues.

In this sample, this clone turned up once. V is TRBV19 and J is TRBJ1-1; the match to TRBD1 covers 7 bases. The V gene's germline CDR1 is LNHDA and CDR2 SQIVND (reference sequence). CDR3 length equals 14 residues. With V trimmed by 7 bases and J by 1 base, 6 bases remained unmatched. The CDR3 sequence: CASTPWTGNTEAFF. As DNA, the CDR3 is TGTGCCAGTACTCCCTGGACAGGGAACACTGAAGCTTTCTTT.

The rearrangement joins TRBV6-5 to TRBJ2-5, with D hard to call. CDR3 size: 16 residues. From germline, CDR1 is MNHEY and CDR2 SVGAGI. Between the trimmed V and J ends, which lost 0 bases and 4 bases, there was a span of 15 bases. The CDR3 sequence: CASSYSLTPLRETQYF. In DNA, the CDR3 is TGTGCCAGCAGTTACTCGTTGACACCCCTAAGAGAGACCCAGTACTTC.

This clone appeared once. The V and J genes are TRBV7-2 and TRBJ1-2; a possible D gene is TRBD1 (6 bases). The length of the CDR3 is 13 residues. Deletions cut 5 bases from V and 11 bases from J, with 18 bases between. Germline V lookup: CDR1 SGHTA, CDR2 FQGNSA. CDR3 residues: CASSPDEQGRYTF. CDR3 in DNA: TGTGCCAGCAGCCCAGATGAGCAGGGGCGTTACACCTTC.

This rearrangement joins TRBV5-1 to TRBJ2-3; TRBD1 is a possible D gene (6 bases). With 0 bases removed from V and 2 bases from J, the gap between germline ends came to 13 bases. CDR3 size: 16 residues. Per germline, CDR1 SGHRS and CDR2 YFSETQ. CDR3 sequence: CASSLGDGTITDTQYF. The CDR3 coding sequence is TGCGCCAGCAGCTTGGGTGATGGGACAATCACAGATACGCAGTATTTT.